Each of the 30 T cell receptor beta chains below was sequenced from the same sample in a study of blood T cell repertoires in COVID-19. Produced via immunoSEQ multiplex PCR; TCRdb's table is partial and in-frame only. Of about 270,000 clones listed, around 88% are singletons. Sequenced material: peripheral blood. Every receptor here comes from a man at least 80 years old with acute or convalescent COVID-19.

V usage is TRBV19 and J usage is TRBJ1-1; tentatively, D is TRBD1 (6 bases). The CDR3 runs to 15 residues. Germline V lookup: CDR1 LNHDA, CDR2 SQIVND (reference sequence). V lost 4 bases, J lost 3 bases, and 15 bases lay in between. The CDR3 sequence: CASSRYPQGHTEAFF. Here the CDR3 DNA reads TGTGCCAGTAGTAGGTACCCACAGGGCCACACTGAAGCTTTCTTT.

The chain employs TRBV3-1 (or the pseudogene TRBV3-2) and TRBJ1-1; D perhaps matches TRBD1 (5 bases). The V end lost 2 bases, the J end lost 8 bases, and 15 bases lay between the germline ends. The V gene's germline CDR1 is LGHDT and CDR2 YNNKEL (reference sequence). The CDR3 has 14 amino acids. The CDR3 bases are TGTGCCAGCAGCCAAAGGGGAGGCCGGCTAGAAGCTTTCTTT. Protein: CASSQRGGRLEAFF.

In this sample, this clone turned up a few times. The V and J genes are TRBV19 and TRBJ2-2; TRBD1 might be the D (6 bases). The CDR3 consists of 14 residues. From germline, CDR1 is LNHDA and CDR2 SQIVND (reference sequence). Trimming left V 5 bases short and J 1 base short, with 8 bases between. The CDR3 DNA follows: TGTGCCAGTAGTTCCAGGGGGAACACCGGGGAGCTGTTTTTT. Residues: CASSSRGNTGELFF.

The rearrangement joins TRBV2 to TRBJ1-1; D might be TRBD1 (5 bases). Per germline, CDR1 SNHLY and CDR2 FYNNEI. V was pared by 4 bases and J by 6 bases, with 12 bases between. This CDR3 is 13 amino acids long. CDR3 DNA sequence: TGTGCCAGCAGTGGGGGCGAGTGGGCTGAAGCTTTCTTT. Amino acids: CASSGGEWAEAFF.

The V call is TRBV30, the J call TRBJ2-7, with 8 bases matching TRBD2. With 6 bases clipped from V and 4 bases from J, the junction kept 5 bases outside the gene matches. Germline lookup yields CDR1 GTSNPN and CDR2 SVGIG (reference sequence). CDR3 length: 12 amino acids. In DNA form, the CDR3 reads TGTGCCTGCCGCGGGGGGAAGTACGAGCAGTACTTC. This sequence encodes CACRGGKYEQYF.

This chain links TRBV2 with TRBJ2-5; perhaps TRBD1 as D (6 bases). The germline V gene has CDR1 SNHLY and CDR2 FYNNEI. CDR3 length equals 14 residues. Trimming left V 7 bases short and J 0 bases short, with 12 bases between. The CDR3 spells CASTFDRNQETQYF. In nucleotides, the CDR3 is TGTGCCAGCACCTTTGACAGGAACCAAGAGACCCAGTACTTC.

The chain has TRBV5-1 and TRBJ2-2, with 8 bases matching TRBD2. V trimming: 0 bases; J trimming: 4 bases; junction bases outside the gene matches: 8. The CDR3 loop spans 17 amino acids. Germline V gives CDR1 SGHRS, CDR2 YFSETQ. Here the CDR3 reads CASSLVPAGATTGELFF. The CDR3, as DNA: TGCGCCAGCAGCTTGGTACCAGCGGGGGCGACCACCGGGGAGCTGTTTTTT.

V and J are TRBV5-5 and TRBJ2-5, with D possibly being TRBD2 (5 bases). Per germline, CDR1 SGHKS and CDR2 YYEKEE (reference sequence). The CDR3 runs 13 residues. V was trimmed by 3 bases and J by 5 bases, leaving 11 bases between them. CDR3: CASSSYKRETQYF. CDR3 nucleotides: TGTGCCAGCAGCTCATACAAGCGGGAGACCCAGTACTTC.

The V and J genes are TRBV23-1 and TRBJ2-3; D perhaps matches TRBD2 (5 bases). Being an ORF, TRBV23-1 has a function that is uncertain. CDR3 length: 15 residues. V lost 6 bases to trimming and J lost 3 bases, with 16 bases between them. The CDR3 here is CASSSRGLSTDTQYF. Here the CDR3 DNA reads TGCGCCAGCAGCTCCCGCGGGCTGAGTACAGATACGCAGTATTTT.

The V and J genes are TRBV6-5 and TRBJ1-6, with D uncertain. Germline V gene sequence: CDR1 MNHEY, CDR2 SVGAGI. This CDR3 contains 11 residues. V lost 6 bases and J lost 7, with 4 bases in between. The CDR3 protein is CASRLNSPLHF. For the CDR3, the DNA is TGTGCCAGCAGATTAAATTCACCCCTCCACTTT.

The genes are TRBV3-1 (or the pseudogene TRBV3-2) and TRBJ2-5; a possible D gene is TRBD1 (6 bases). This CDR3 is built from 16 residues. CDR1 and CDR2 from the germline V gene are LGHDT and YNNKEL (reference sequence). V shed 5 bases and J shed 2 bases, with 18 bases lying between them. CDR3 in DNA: TGTGCCAGCAGCGGAACCCAAGGACAGAGTCAAGAGACCCAGTACTTC. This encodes CASSGTQGQSQETQYF.

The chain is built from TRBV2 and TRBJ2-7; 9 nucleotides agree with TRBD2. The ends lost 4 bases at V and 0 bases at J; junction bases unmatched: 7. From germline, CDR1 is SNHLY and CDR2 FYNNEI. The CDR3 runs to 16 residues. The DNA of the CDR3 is TGTGCCAGCAGTGCCCGTAGCGGGAGCACCTCCTACGAGCAGTACTTC. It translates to CASSARSGSTSYEQYF.

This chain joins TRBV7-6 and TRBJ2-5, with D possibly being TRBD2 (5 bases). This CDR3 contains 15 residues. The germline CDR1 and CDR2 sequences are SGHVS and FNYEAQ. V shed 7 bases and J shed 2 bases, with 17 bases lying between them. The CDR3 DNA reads TGTGCCAGCAACCCTGTGAGTGGGAGACAAGAGACCCAGTACTTC. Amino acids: CASNPVSGRQETQYF.

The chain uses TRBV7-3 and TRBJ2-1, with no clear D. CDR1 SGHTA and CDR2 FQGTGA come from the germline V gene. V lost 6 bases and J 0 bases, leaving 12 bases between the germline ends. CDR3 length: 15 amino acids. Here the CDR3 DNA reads TGTGCCAGCAGTACCGACATCCGCTCCTACAATGAGCAGTTCTTC. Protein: CASSTDIRSYNEQFF.

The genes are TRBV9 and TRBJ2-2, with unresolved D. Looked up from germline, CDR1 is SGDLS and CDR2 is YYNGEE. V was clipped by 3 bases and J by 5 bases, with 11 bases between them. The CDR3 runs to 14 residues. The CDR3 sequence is CASSAETGTGELFF. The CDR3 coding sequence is TGTGCCAGCAGCGCCGAAACCGGGACCGGGGAGCTGTTTTTT.

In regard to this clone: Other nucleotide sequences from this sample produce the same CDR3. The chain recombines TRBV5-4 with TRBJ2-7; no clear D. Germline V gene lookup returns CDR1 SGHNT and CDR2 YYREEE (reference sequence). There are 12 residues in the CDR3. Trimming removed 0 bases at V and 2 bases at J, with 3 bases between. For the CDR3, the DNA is TGTGCCAGCAGCTTGGATACCTACGAGCAGTACTTC. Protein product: CASSLDTYEQYF.

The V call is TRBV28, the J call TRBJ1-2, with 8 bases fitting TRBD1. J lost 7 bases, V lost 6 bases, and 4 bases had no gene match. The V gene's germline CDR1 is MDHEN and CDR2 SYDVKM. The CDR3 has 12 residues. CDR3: CASRDRVGGYTF. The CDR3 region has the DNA TGTGCCAGCAGGGACAGGGTGGGTGGCTACACCTTC.

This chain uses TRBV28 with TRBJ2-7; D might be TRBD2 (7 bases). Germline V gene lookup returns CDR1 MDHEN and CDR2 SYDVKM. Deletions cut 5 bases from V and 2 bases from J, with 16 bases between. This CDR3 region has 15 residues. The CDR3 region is CASSERAGAPYEQYF. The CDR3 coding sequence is TGTGCCAGCAGTGAGAGGGCGGGGGCCCCCTACGAGCAGTACTTC.

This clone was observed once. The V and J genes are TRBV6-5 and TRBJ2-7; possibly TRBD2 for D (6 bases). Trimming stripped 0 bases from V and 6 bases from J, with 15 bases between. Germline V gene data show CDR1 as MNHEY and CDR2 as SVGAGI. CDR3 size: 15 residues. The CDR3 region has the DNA TGTGCCAGCAGTTACTCGACCCGCGGAGGGGTCGAGCAGTACTTC. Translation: CASSYSTRGGVEQYF.

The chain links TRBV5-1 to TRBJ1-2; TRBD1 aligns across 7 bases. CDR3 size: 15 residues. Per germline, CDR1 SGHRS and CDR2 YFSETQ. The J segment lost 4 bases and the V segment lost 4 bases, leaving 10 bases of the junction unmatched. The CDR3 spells CASSTRTGVGYGYTF. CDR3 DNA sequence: TGCGCCAGCAGCACTAGAACAGGGGTGGGCTATGGCTACACCTTC.

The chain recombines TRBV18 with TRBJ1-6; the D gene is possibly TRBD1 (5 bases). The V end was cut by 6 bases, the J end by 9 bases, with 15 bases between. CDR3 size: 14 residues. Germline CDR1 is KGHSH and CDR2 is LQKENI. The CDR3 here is CASSPGGITSPLHF. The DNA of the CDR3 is TGTGCCAGCTCCCCGGGGGGAATCACTTCACCCCTCCACTTT.

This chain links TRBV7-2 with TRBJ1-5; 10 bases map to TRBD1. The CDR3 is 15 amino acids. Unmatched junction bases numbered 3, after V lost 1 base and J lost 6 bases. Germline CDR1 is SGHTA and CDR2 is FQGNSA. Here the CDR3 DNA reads TGTGCCAGCAGCTTAGTGGGACAGGGGCTTCAGCCCCAGCATTTT. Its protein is CASSLVGQGLQPQHF.

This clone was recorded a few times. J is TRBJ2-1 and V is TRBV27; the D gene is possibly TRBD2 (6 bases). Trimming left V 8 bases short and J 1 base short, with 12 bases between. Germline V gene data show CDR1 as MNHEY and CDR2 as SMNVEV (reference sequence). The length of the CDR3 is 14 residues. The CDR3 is CASQAGGSYNEQFF. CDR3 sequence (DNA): TGTGCCAGCCAAGCGGGTGGATCCTACAATGAGCAGTTCTTC.

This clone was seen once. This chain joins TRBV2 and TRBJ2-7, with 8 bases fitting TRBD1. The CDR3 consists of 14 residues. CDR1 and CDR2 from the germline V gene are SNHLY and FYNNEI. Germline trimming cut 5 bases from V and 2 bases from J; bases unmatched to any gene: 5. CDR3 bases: TGTGCCAGCAGTTCCGGGACAGGACCCTACGAGCAGTACTTC. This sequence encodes CASSSGTGPYEQYF.

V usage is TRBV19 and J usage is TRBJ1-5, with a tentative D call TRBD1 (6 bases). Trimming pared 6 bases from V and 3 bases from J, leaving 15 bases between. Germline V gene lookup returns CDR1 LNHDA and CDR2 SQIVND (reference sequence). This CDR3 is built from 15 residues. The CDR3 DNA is TGTGCCAGTAGCAGAGGGGGTGAATTCAATCAGCCCCAGCATTTT. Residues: CASSRGGEFNQPQHF.

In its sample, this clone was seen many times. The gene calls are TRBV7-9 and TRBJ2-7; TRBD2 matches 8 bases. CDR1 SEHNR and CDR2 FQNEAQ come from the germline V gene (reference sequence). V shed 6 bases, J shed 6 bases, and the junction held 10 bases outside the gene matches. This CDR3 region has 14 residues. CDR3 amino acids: CASSPRGGLGEQYF. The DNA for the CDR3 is TGTGCCAGCAGTCCCCGGGGGGGATTAGGCGAGCAGTACTTC. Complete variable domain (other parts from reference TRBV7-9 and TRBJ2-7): DTGVSQNPRHKITKRGQNVTFRCDPISEHNRLYWYRQTLGQGPEFLTYFQNEAQLEKSRLLSDRFSAERPKGSFSTLEIQRTEQGDSAMYLCASSPRGGLGEQYFGPGTRLTVT.

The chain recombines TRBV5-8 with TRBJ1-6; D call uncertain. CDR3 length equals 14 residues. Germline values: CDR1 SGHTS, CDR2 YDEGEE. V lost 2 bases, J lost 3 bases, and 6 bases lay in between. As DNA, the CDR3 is TGTGCCAGCAGCTTCGGGATCTATAATTCACCCCTCCACTTT. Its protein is CASSFGIYNSPLHF.

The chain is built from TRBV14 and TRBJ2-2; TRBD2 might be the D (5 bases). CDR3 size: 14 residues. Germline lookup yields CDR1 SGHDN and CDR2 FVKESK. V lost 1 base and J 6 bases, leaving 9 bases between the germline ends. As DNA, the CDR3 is TGTGCCAGCAGCCAAGTCCGGGGAGCCGGGGAGCTGTTTTTT. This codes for CASSQVRGAGELFF.

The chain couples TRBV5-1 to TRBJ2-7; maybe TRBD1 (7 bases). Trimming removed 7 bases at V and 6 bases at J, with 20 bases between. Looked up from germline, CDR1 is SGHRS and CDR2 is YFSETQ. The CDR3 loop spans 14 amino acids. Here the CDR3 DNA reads TGCGCCAGCGAGAGAATAGGGCAGGGGGGCGAGCAGTACTTC. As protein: CASERIGQGGEQYF.

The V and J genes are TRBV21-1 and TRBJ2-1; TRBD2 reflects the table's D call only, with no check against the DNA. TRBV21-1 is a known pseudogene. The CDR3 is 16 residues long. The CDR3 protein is CASTGGGREGSGEQFF. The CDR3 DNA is TGTGCCAGCACAGGTGGAGGGCGGGAGGGCTCAGGGGAGCAGTTCTTC.